This T cell receptor (beta chain) was found in a study of T cell responses to AZD1222 COVID-19 vaccine. Sequencing used immunoSEQ multiplex PCR; TCRdb keeps in-frame clones, though not all of them. The data show fewer than 150,000 clones, approximately 93% seen once. Study-level points and caveats: White British people made up most donors, females outnumbered males, and clonal diversity was possibly underestimated. Receipt of two AZD1222 doses was followed by a rise in Spike-specific TCR breadth and depth.

Points on this clone: What it binds is unknown.

Per the germline V gene, CDR1 is MNHEY and CDR2 is SMNVEV (reference sequence). The length of the CDR3 is 15 residues. J lost 4 bases, V lost 2 bases, and 6 bases had no gene match. This chain joins TRBV27 and TRBJ1-2; 8 nucleotides match TRBD1. The source of this sequence is an adult in good health. The input for sequencing was peripheral blood, taken on day 0 of AZD1222 vaccination. The CDR3 region is CASSLADRVGYGYTF. The CDR3 DNA is TGTGCCAGCAGTTTAGCGGACAGGGTGGGCTATGGCTACACCTTC.